This T cell receptor beta chain originates from a study of early T cells in non-severe SARS-CoV-2 infection. Study overall: Chains from this unsorted whole-blood bulk RNA could not be paired. General observations from the study: The VDJdb matching leaned toward anti-spike CD8 responses and overlooked private and CD4 specificities.

Ten or more counts support this clonotype. Its specificity is unknown. TCRdb independently ran MiXCR on the 5' RACE reads; one entry per CDR3 protein. The table shows 65,000 to 85,000 distinct CDR3 sequences, with about 16% occurring only once. The CDR3 runs 15 residues. The V gene end was trimmed by 4 bases and the J gene end by 4 bases; junction bases not matched to a gene: 9. CDR1 and CDR2 from the germline V gene are LGHDT and YNNKEL (reference sequence). Sequencing was carried out using whole blood. V gene TRBV3-1 combines with J gene TRBJ2-7; 8 nucleotides agree with TRBD2. The clonotype comes from an adult who was a healthcare worker with PCR-confirmed SARS-CoV-2 infection or an uninfected control (not recorded which). Here the CDR3 DNA reads TGTGCCAGCAGCCCCTTCCAGCGGGGGCCTTACGAGCAGTACTTC. As protein: CASSPFQRGPYEQYF.